Below, one T cell receptor (beta chain) is given with its context. Its antigen is not known. The sample belongs to a study of shared clonotypes between healthy human individuals. Study as a whole: Samples came from a couple of female and three male donors aged 18 to 49. Findings and limits, study-wide: Sharing across four donors was highest in naive CD4 (roughly 5%) and lowest in memory CD8 (about 0.4%). It was anticipated that sequencing depth would influence how many clonotypes donors shared.

Genomic DNA belonging to each subset was distributed in equal measure over several immunoSEQ plates. Libraries were prepared by immunoSEQ multiplex PCR; TCRdb keeps only in-frame clonotypes and omits some of them. The sample lists roughly 1,800,000 clones; 85% to 95% were seen once. Naive CD8 cells were CD45RO-negative, positively selected for CCR7, excluding terminally differentiated effector memory CD45RA+ cells. The CDR3 spans 16 residues. Germline loops: CDR1 SEHNR, CDR2 FQNEAQ (reference sequence). The trim removed 5 bases at V and 7 bases at J, leaving 11 bases unmatched. The chain is built from TRBV7-9 and TRBJ2-1; 10 nucleotides line up with TRBD2. This sequence was found in a man aged 18 to 30 in good health. The specimen was naive CD8+ T cells sorted from blood. CDR3 coding DNA: TGTGCCAGCAGCCACCCTAGCGGGAGAGAAAGGAATGAGCAGTTCTTC. The encoded protein is CASSHPSGRERNEQFF. The variable domain in full, with the rest retrieved from reference TRBV7-9 and TRBJ2-1, is DTGVSQNPRHKITKRGQNVTFRCDPISEHNRLYWYRQTLGQGPEFLTYFQNEAQLEKSRLLSDRFSAERPKGSFSTLEIQRTEQGDSAMYLCASSHPSGRERNEQFFGPGTRLTVL.